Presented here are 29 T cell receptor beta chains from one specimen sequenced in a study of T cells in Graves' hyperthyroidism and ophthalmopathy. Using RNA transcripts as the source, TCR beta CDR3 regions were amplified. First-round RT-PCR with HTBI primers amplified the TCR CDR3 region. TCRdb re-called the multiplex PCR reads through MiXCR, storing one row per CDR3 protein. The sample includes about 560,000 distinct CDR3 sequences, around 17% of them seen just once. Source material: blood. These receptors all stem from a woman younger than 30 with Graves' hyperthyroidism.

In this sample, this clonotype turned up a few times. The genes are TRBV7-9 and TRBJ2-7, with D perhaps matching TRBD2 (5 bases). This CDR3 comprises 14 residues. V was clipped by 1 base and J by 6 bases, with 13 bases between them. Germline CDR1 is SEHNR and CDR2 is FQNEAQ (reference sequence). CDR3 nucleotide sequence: TGTGCCAGCAGCTTAGTATCGGGAAAGGGCGAGCAGTACTTC. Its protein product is CASSLVSGKGEQYF.

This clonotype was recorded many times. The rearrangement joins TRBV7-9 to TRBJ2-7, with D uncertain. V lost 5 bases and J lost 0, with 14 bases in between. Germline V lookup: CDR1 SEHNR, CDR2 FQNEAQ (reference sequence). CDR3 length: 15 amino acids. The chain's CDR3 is CASSDTSPSSYEQYF. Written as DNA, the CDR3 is TGTGCCAGCAGCGATACGAGTCCCAGCTCCTACGAGCAGTACTTC.

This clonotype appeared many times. In DNA, the CDR3 is TGTGCCAGCAGCTTAGCTAATACAGGGGTCTCTCACTATGGCTACACCTTC. Its protein product is CASSLANTGVSHYGYTF. This chain uses TRBV7-8 with TRBJ1-2; the match to TRBD1 covers 7 bases. The V segment lost 0 bases and the J segment 3 bases; nucleotides outside the gene matches: 10. The germline gives CDR1 SGHVS, CDR2 FQNEAQ. The CDR3 contains 17 residues.

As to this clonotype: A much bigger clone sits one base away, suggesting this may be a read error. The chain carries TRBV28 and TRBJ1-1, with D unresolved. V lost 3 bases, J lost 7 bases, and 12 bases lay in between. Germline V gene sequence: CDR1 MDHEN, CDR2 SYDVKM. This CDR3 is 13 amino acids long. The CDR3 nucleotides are TGTGCCAGCAGTTTTAGTCTGGGCCATGAAGCTTTCTTT. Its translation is CASSFSLGHEAFF.

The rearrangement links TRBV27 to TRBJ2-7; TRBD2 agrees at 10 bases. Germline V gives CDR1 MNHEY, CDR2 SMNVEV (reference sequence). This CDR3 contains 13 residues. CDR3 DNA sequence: TGTGCTCGCCGGGGTAGCGGGAGGAACGAGCAGTACTTC. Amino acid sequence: CARRGSGRNEQYF.

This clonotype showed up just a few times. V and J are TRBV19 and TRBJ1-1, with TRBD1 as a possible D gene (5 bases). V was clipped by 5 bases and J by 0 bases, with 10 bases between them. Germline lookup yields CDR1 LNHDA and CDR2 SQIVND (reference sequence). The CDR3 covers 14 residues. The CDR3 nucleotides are TGTGCCAGTAGTGAGGGGAGATTGAACACTGAAGCTTTCTTT. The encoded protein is CASSEGRLNTEAFF. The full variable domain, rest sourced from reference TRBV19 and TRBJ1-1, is DGGITQSPKYLFRKEGQNVTLSCEQNLNHDAMYWYRQDPGQGLRLIYYSQIVNDFQKGDIAEGYSVSREKKESFPLTVTSAQKNPTAFYLCASSEGRLNTEAFFGQGTRLTVV.

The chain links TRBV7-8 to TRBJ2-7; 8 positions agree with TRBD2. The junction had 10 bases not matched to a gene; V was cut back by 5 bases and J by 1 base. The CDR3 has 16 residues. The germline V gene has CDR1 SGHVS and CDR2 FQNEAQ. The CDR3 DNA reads TGTGCCAGCAGCAACCACTGGAGCGGGAGTTCCTACGAGCAGTACTTC. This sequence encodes CASSNHWSGSSYEQYF.

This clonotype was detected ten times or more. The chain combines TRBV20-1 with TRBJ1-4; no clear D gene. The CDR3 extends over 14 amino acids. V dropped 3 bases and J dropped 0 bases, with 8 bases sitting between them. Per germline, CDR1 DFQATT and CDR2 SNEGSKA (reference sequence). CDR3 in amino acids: CSASSAATNEKLFF. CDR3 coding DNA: TGCAGTGCTAGTAGTGCCGCAACTAATGAAAAACTGTTTTTT.

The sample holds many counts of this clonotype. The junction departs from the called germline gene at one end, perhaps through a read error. The CDR3 is CASRGRTEAFF. The CDR3 DNA reads as TGCGCCAGCCGAGGGAGGACTGAAGCTTTCTTT. V and J are TRBV6-1 and TRBJ1-1; no definite D call. Germline-derived CDR1 and CDR2 are MNHNS and SASEGT. CDR3 size: 11 residues.

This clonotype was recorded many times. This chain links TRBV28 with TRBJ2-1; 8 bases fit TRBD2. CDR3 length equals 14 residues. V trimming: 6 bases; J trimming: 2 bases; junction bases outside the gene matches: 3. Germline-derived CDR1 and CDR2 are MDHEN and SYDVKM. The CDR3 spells CASREAGAYNEQFF. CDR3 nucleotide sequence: TGTGCCAGCAGAGAAGCGGGAGCCTACAATGAGCAGTTCTTC.

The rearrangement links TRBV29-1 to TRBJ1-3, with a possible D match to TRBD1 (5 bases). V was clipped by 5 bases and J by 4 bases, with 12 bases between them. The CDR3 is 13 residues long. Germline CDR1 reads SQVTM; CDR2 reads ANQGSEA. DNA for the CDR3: TGCAGCGTTATGACAGCGTCGGGAAACACCATATATTTT. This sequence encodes CSVMTASGNTIYF.

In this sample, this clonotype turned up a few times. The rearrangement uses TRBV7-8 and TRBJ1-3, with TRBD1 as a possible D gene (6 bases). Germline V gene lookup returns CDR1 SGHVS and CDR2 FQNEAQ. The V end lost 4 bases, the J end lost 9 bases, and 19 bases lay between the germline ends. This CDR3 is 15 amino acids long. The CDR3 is CASSSGLWGRSTIYF. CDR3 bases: TGTGCCAGCAGCTCCGGGTTGTGGGGGCGAAGCACCATATATTTT.

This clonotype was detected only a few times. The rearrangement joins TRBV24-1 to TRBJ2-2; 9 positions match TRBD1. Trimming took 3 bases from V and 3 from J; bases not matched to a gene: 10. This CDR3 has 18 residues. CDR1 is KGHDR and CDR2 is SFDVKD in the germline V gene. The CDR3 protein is CATSDKIPGQGDTGELFF. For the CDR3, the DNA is TGTGCCACCAGTGATAAAATTCCGGGACAGGGAGACACCGGGGAGCTGTTTTTT.

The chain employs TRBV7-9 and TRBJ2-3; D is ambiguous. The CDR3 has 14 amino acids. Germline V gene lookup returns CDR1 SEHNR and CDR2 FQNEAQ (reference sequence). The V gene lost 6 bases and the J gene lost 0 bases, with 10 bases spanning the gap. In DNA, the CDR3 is TGTGCCAGCAGTCCAATGACTAGCACAGATACGCAGTATTTT. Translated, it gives CASSPMTSTDTQYF. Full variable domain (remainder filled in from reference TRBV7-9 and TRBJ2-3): DTGVSQNPRHKITKRGQNVTFRCDPISEHNRLYWYRQTLGQGPEFLTYFQNEAQLEKSRLLSDRFSAERPKGSFSTLEIQRTEQGDSAMYLCASSPMTSTDTQYFGPGTRLTVL.

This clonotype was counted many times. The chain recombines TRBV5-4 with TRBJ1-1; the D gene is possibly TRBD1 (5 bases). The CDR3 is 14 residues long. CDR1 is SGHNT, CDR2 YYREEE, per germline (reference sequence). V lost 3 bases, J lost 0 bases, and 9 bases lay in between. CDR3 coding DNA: TGTGCCAGCAGCTGGGACGTCATGAACACTGAAGCTTTCTTT. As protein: CASSWDVMNTEAFF.

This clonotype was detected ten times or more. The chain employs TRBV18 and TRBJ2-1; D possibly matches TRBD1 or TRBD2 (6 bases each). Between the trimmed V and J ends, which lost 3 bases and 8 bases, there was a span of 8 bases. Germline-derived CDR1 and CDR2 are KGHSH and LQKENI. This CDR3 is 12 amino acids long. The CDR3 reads CASSPGGHEQFF. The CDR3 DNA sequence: TGTGCCAGCTCACCTGGGGGGCATGAGCAGTTCTTC.

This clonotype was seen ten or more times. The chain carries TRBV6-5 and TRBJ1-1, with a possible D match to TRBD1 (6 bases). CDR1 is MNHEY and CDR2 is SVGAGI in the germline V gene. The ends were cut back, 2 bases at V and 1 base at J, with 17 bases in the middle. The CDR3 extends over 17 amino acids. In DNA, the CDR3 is TGTGCCAGCAGTTACCCCGAACGGGGGGCGAAGAACACTGAAGCTTTCTTT. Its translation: CASSYPERGAKNTEAFF.

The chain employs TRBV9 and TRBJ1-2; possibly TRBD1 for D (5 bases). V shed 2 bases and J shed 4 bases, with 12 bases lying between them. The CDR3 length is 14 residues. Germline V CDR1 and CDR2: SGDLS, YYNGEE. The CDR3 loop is CASSVGWGSYGYTF. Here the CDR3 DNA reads TGTGCCAGCAGCGTTGGGTGGGGGTCCTATGGCTACACCTTC.

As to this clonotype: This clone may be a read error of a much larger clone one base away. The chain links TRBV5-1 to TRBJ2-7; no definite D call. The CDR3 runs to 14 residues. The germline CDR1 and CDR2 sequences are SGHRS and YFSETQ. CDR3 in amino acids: CASSLLGNSYELYF. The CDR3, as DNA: TGCGCCAGCAGCTTATTGGGCAACTCCTACGAGCTGTACTTC.

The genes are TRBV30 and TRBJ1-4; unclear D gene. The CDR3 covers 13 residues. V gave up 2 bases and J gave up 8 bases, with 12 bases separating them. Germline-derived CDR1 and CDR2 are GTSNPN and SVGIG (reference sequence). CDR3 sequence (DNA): TGTGCCTGGAGTCAGACGCGCGGGGAAAAACTGTTTTTT. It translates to CAWSQTRGEKLFF.

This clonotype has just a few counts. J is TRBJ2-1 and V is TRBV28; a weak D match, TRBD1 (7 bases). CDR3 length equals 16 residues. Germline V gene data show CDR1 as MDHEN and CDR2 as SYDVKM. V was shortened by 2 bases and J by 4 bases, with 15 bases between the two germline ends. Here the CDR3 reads CASSLVSGGWYNEQFF. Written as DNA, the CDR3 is TGTGCCAGCAGTTTAGTGTCAGGGGGGTGGTACAATGAGCAGTTCTTC.

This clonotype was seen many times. CDR3 coding DNA: TGTGCCAGCAGTCCATGGGCAGGGACGGTGGGCAATCAGCCCCAGCATTTT. Translation: CASSPWAGTVGNQPQHF. The chain carries TRBV28 and TRBJ1-5; D possibly corresponds to TRBD1 (5 bases). The germline CDR1 and CDR2 sequences are MDHEN and SYDVKM. CDR3 length: 17 amino acids. V shed 5 bases and J shed 2 bases, with 19 bases lying between them.

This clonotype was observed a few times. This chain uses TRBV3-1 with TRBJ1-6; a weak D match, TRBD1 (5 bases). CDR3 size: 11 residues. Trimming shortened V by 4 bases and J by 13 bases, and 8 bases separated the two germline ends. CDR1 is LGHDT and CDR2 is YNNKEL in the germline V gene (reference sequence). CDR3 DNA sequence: TGTGCCAGCAGCCGTGGGGGGCCCCTCCACTTT. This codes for CASSRGGPLHF.

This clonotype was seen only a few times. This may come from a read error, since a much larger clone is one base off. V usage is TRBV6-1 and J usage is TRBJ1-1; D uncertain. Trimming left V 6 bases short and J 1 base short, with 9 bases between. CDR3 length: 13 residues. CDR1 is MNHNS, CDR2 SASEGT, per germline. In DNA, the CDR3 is TGTGCCAGCAGCGCGGACGGGAACACTGAAGCTTTCTTT. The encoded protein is CASSADGNTEAFF.

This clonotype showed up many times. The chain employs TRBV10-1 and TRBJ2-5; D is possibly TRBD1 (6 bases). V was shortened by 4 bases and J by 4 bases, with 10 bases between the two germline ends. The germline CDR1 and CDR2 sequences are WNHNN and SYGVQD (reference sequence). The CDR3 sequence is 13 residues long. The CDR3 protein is CASSGRRGETQYF. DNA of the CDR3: TGCGCCAGCAGTGGCCGCAGGGGAGAGACCCAGTACTTC.

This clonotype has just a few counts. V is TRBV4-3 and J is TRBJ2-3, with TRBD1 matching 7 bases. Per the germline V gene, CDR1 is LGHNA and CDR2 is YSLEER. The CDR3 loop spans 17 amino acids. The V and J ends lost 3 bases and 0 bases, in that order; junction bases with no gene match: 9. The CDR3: CASSQGDRVPSTDTQYF. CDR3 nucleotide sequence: TGCGCCAGCAGCCAGGGAGACAGGGTGCCTAGCACAGATACGCAGTATTTT.

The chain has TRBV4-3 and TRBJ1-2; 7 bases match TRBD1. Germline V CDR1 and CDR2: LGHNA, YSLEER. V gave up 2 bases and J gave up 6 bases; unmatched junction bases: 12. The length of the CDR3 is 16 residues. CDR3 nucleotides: TGCGCCAGCAGCCAACGACAGGGCCCCGGGTACGATGGCTACACCTTC. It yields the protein CASSQRQGPGYDGYTF.

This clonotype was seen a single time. CDR3 loop: CASSMGQSNTEAFF. Written as DNA, the CDR3 is TGTGCCAGCAGTATGGGACAGAGCAACACTGAAGCTTTCTTT. V usage is TRBV27 and J usage is TRBJ1-1; 7 bases match TRBD1. V lost 5 bases to trimming and J lost 2 bases; unmatched junction nucleotides: 5. Germline CDR1 and CDR2: MNHEY and SMNVEV (reference sequence). This CDR3 is built from 14 residues.

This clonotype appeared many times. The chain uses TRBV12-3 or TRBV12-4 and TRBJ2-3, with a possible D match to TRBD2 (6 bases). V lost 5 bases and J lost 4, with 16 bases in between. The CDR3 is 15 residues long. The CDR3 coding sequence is TGTGCCAGCAGTCCGGGACTCCCTGGAGCAGATACGCAGTATTTT. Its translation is CASSPGLPGADTQYF.